The 19 T cell receptor beta chains presented below share a single source sample, sequenced in a study of T-cell memory formation after mild COVID-19. TCRdb reanalysed the 5' RACE reads using MiXCR and keeps one entry per CDR3 protein. This sample has 95,000 to 120,000 distinct CDR3 sequences; over 15% occur once, and the top ten carry around 5.5%. Sequenced: PBMCs or a T cell subset sorted from them (not recorded which). The receptors here all came from a man aged 18-30 years who had mild COVID-19 (a few samples of this study predate the infection). Cell type and time point are not known.

The gene calls are TRBV7-2 and TRBJ1-5; D unclear. This CDR3 contains 15 residues. V was trimmed by 1 base and J by 4 bases, leaving 11 bases between them. CDR1 is SGHTA and CDR2 is FQGNSA in the germline V gene. In nucleotides, the CDR3 is TGTGCCAGCAGCTTAGGACGGGCAGTAAATCAGCCCCAGCATTTT. It codes for CASSLGRAVNQPQHF.

The chain combines TRBV19 with TRBJ2-2; 7 bases line up with TRBD1. This CDR3 has 13 residues. Per the germline V gene, CDR1 is LNHDA and CDR2 is SQIVND (reference sequence). V was pared by 6 bases and J by 5 bases, with 3 bases of the junction left unmatched. CDR3 region: CASSQTGTGELFF. The CDR3 DNA follows: TGTGCCAGTAGCCAGACAGGGACCGGGGAGCTGTTTTTT.

This clonotype was seen only a few times. The chain uses TRBV5-1 and TRBJ2-1; D is uncertain. Germline values: CDR1 SGHRS, CDR2 YFSETQ. Trimming removed 4 bases from V and 5 bases from J, with 16 bases in between. This CDR3 spans 15 amino acids. CDR3 bases: TGCGCCAGCAGCCCCGGCCCCGAAGAGGACAATGAGCAGTTCTTC. This codes for CASSPGPEEDNEQFF.

This clonotype was recorded many times. The chain joins TRBV28 to TRBJ1-1; a possible D gene is TRBD1 (5 bases). Trimming removed 3 bases from V and 7 bases from J, with 9 bases in between. Germline V CDR1 and CDR2: MDHEN, SYDVKM. This CDR3 is built from 12 residues. CDR3 loop: CASSFRGSEAFF. The CDR3 coding sequence is TGTGCCAGCAGTTTTCGGGGGAGTGAAGCTTTCTTT.

This chain connects TRBV5-1 to TRBJ2-3; 10 nucleotides agree with TRBD1. The CDR3 covers 16 residues. The germline V gene encodes CDR1 SGHRS and CDR2 YFSETQ. With V trimmed by 4 bases and J by 0 bases, 5 bases remained unmatched. CDR3 amino acids: CASSPGQGSSTDTQYF. The CDR3 DNA reads TGCGCCAGCAGCCCGGGACAGGGGTCTAGCACAGATACGCAGTATTTT.

The chain employs TRBV6-2 or TRBV6-3 and TRBJ2-3, with a tentative D call TRBD1 (5 bases). Trimming stripped 5 bases from V and 7 bases from J, with 10 bases between. Germline assignment: CDR1 MNHEY and CDR2 SVGEGT. The CDR3 is made up of 12 amino acids. The CDR3 DNA sequence: TGTGCCAGCAGTGTAAAGGGGCATACGCAGTATTTT. This translates into CASSVKGHTQYF.

This clonotype turned up a few times. The rearrangement uses TRBV10-3 and TRBJ2-7, with TRBD2 identical over 9 bases. The CDR3 extends over 16 amino acids. Trimming removed 6 bases from V and 1 base from J; junction bases left unmatched: 10. Per germline, CDR1 ENHRY and CDR2 SYGVKD. Here the CDR3 reads CAIRTGTSRKSYEQYV. The DNA for the CDR3 is TGTGCCATCAGGACCGGGACTAGCCGAAAATCCTACGAGCAGTACGTC.

This clonotype was seen only a few times. The rearrangement links TRBV20-1 to TRBJ2-3; 7 bases map to TRBD2. V gave up 4 bases and J gave up 5 bases; unmatched junction bases: 12. CDR3 length: 15 amino acids. Germline CDR1 and CDR2: DFQATT and SNEGSKA (reference sequence). In DNA form, the CDR3 reads TGCAGTGCTAACGACGGGGGACTAACGAGAGATACGCAGTATTTT. Encoded protein: CSANDGGLTRDTQYF.

There are a few counts of this clonotype. This rearrangement joins TRBV7-9 to TRBJ2-3, with D perhaps assigned TRBD1 or TRBD2 (6 bases each). V was shortened by 6 bases and J by 5 bases, with 15 bases between the two germline ends. Germline values: CDR1 SEHNR, CDR2 FQNEAQ (reference sequence). The CDR3 sequence is 14 residues long. The CDR3 nucleotides are TGTGCCAGCAGAGTGACGGGGGCGCAAGATACGCAGTATTTT. Its translation is CASRVTGAQDTQYF.

The chain couples TRBV5-1 to TRBJ2-2; TRBD2 might be the D (5 bases). Trimming removed 1 base at V and 7 bases at J, with 11 bases between. This CDR3 comprises 14 residues. Germline V CDR1 and CDR2: SGHRS, YFSETQ. The CDR3 sequence: CASSLSHAGGELFF. In DNA, the CDR3 is TGCGCCAGCAGCTTGAGCCATGCGGGCGGGGAGCTGTTTTTT.

The rearrangement links TRBV5-6 to TRBJ2-7; the match to TRBD1 covers 7 bases. The CDR3 totals 15 residues. J gave up 3 bases and V 1 base, and 7 bases lay outside the gene matches. From germline, CDR1 is SGHDT and CDR2 YYEEEE. In DNA, the CDR3 is TGTGCCAGCAGCTTGAGTACAGGGGCATTCTACGAGCAGTACTTC. Translated, it gives CASSLSTGAFYEQYF. The variable domain in full, with the rest retrieved from reference TRBV5-6 and TRBJ2-7, is DAGVTQSPTHLIKTRGQQVTLRCSPKSGHDTVSWYQQALGQGPQFIFQYYEEEERQRGNFPDRFSGHQFPNYSSELNVNALLLGDSALYLCASSLSTGAFYEQYFGPGTRLTVT.

This clonotype has just a few counts. This chain connects TRBV7-9 to TRBJ1-2; tentatively, D is TRBD1 (5 bases). Germline assignment: CDR1 SEHNR and CDR2 FQNEAQ (reference sequence). The CDR3 loop spans 15 amino acids. The V end lost 4 bases, the J end lost 1 base, and 13 bases lay between the germline ends. CDR3 coding DNA: TGTGCCAGCAGCTCCAGGGAGATCCATAACTATGGCTACACCTTC. It yields the protein CASSSREIHNYGYTF.

This clonotype was counted a few times. The V call is TRBV20-1, the J call TRBJ2-3; 8 positions match TRBD2. The ends lost 1 base at V and 0 bases at J; junction bases unmatched: 3. The CDR3 runs to 15 residues. Germline V gives CDR1 DFQATT, CDR2 SNEGSKA (reference sequence). The CDR3 coding sequence is TGCAGTGCTAGAGCGGGGGGGCCCAGCACAGATACGCAGTATTTT. Its protein is CSARAGGPSTDTQYF.

This clonotype showed up just a few times. The chain combines TRBV12-3 or TRBV12-4 with TRBJ2-7; 11 nucleotides align to TRBD1. The CDR3 loop spans 12 amino acids. With V trimmed by 5 bases and J by 6 bases, 0 bases remained unmatched. CDR3 protein: CASSGTGGEQYV. In DNA, the CDR3 is TGTGCCAGCAGTGGGACAGGGGGCGAGCAGTACGTC.

Comment on this clonotype: An end of the junction does not agree with germline; a read error may underlie this. This chain joins TRBV4-2 and TRBJ1-1; possibly TRBD1 for D (6 bases). The germline V gene has CDR1 LGHNA and CDR2 YNFKEQ. The CDR3 consists of 16 residues. The chain's CDR3 is CASSLNGGDMNTEAFF. The CDR3 DNA reads TGTGCCAGCAGCCTGAACGGGGGGGACATGAACACTGAAGCCTTCTTT.

The chain recombines TRBV12-3 or TRBV12-4 with TRBJ2-3, with 8 bases fitting TRBD1. The V and J ends lost 6 bases and 3 bases, in that order; junction bases with no gene match: 11. CDR3 size: 16 residues. The CDR3, as DNA: TGTGCCAGCAGCCCCAGGACAGGGAAAGCGACAGATACGCAGTATTTT. Its translation: CASSPRTGKATDTQYF.

The chain joins TRBV7-9 to TRBJ2-5, with a tentative D call TRBD2 (6 bases). With 10 bases removed from V and 4 bases from J, the gap between germline ends came to 16 bases. The CDR3 runs 13 residues. The V gene's germline CDR1 is SEHNR and CDR2 FQNEAQ (reference sequence). In nucleotides, the CDR3 is TGTGCCACCCCGCGGCGGGGCACAGAGACCCAGTACTTC. It is translated as CATPRRGTETQYF.

The J gene is TRBJ1-1, the V gene TRBV7-2; 11 bases agree with TRBD1. Germline trimming cut 1 base from V and 6 bases from J; bases unmatched to any gene: 1. The germline V gene has CDR1 SGHTA and CDR2 FQGNSA. This CDR3 is 14 amino acids long. The CDR3 loop is CASSLGTGGSEAFF. The CDR3, as DNA: TGTGCCAGCAGCTTAGGGACAGGGGGCTCTGAAGCTTTCTTT.

This clonotype was seen a handful of times. The chain is built from TRBV5-1 and TRBJ1-1, with D possibly matching TRBD1 (5 bases). The germline V gene encodes CDR1 SGHRS and CDR2 YFSETQ. The CDR3 loop spans 12 amino acids. V was clipped by 4 bases and J by 10 bases, with 14 bases between them. CDR3 nucleotide sequence: TGCGCCAGCAGCGATCCAGGGAAGGCAGCTTTCTTT. Translated: CASSDPGKAAFF.